These 4 T cell receptor beta chains were sequenced from one sample in a study of T cell clonality in common variable immunodeficiency. Study-wide findings and caveats: Reportedly, TCR beta sequences from common variable immunodeficiency showed fewer deletions and N-nucleotide insertions.

Method: immunoSEQ multiplex PCR; TCRdb's copy keeps in-frame clones and lacks some. Sampling found approximately 38,000 clones, none seen once. These TCRs are of unknown antigen specificity. The sequencing sample was made of peripheral blood mononuclear cells. These receptors were collected from a human donor with common variable immunodeficiency.

About this clone itself: The read ends 3 residues early relative to the CDR3; the germline J gene fills the gap. The chain links TRBV29-1 to TRBJ1-3; maybe TRBD1 (5 bases). V was shortened by 4 bases and J by 0 bases, with 10 bases between the two germline ends. This CDR3 spans 14 amino acids. Per germline, CDR1 SQVTM and CDR2 ANQGSEA. CDR3 bases read: TGCAGCGTTGCCGGGGGATACTCTGGAAACACC. Residues: CSVAGGYSGNT. Given in full, the CDR3 is CSVAGGYSGNTIYF.

Details on this clone: The CDR3 is cut off 3 residues early in the read; its end comes from the germline J gene. The chain has TRBV7-2 and TRBJ2-7, with unresolved D. Looked up from germline, CDR1 is SGHTA and CDR2 is FQGNSA. The length of the CDR3 is 12 residues. V was trimmed by 5 bases and J by 3 bases, leaving 8 bases between them. The DNA read from the CDR3 is TGTGCCAGCAGCCGAGCACGCTACGAG. Amino acid sequence: CASSRARYE. The whole CDR3 sequence is CASSRARYEQYF.

This clone was found many times. The CDR3 goes on 3 residues after the read ends, and that part is filled in from the germline J gene. This chain joins TRBV7-2 and TRBJ2-5, with D uncertain. The length of the CDR3 is 13 residues. Per germline, CDR1 SGHTA and CDR2 FQGNSA. V gave up 5 bases and J gave up 1 base, with 8 bases separating them. The part of the CDR3 DNA that was read is TGTGCCAGCAGCCGTTCCCCCCAAGAGACC. Translation gives CASSRSPQET. The CDR3 in full is CASSRSPQETQYF.

Concerning this clone itself: From the germline J gene comes the end of the CDR3, since the read stops 3 residues before it. The genes are TRBV7-9 and TRBJ2-5; maybe TRBD2 (7 bases). Trimming removed 8 bases from V and 6 bases from J, with 16 bases in between. Germline V gives CDR1 SEHNR, CDR2 FQNEAQ (reference sequence). The CDR3 is 13 residues long. The CDR3 DNA, read in part, is TGTGCCAGCTCGACGGGGGGCGCGAAGACC. This sequence encodes CASSTGGAKT. The CDR3, in full, reads CASSTGGAKTQYF. The entire variable domain, with the rest obtained from reference TRBV7-9 and TRBJ2-5, is as follows: DTGVSQNPRHKITKRGQNVTFRCDPISEHNRLYWYRQTLGQGPEFLTYFQNEAQLEKSRLLSDRFSAERPKGSFSTLEIQRTEQGDSAMYLCASSTGGAKTQYFGPGTRLLVL.